This T cell receptor (beta chain) was captured in a study of cytomegalovirus exposure and HLA in healthy donors (dated by TCRdb to the late 2010s). Context from the whole study: In an earlier analysis of some 550 of the donors, roughly 300 Gb of sequence data and 90 million to 120 million unique TCR beta sequences from 180 million or so T cells were reported. Across 398 genotyped donors of the cohort, an average of about 220,000 unique TCR beta nucleotide sequences per donor were sequenced, and roughly a sixth of those sequences were non-productive. To predict cytomegalovirus infection status, the study combined high-throughput TCR immunosequencing, statistical association of individual TCRs with disease status, and machine learning. A later analysis re-examined previously published TCR beta repertoires from 610 or so donors and added high-resolution HLA genotyping to investigate patterns of TCR occurrence. The study aimed to test whether signatures of past pathogen exposure could be identified by cataloging public T cell receptors. An early release that covered fewer than 800 HLA-typed donors contained approximately 300 gigabases of sequencing data and around 85 million unique TCR sequences. Along with the approximately 650-subject first cohort, a separate validation cohort of about 110 different subjects was used. Roughly five DR-DQ haplotypes were treated as single units for association and clustering because of strong linkage in the cohort. The T cell repertoires of 666 subjects were profiled by immunosequencing and related to cytomegalovirus serostatus. Every repertoire in the discovery cohort had been generated on one and the same sequencing platform. Alongside the repertoire data, information on donor age, sex, ethnicity and CMV serostatus was compiled. An earlier analysis of nearly 600 of the donors applied high-throughput TCR beta sequencing to assess whether each TCR beta V gene segment acted as functional or pseudogenic. Among the roughly 370 genotyped donors, roughly 80% belonged to the genetic ancestry cluster associated with self-reported Caucasian donors. A later genetic analysis used genome-wide SNP genotypes for about 60% of the roughly 670 donors, treating that subset as a discovery cohort. In the later analysis, no new phenotypic data were used to find candidate immune exposures; instead, reliance was placed on TCR beta sequences and their occurrence across donors. HLA typing included class I and class II loci at four-digit resolution. Typing coverage varied by locus: roughly 620-640 donors for A, B, C, DRB1 and DQB1; about 520 for DQA1; approximately 610 for DPA1; approximately 490 for DPB1. Results and caveats for the whole study, not just this receptor: A later analysis found that HLA-associated TCR beta chains were more clonally expanded and had lower generation probabilities than equally common non-associated chains. Strong co-occurrence of HLA alleles, especially DR and DQ, made assigning TCR associations to individual alleles difficult. It was suggested by the authors that the approach could potentially be generalized to other disease states and immunological phenotypes. In a later genetic analysis, a missense DCLRE1C variant was associated with V-gene and J-gene trimming of TCR beta chains, and the association was replicated in an independent cohort. Most TCR sequences were observed very rarely across donors, whereas some public TCRs were present in many individuals. According to a later genetic analysis, donors in an Asian-associated ancestry cluster had fewer N-insertions in productive TCRs than the approximately 650-donor mean. A later analysis reported that several top co-occurrence clusters appeared linked to parvovirus B19, influenza, CMV and Epstein-Barr virus. Linkage disequilibrium might explain the correlated functional status among segregating V segments, but an unknown experimental factor could not be excluded. In vitro tests confirmed that a few of the cytomegalovirus-associated TCR beta chains recognize cytomegalovirus antigens. Because counts were too low, some 16 rarely observed V segments, including chromosome 9 orphons, were excluded from the earlier analysis of a few hundred of the donors. A cluster of highly shared sequence variants was judged likely to be a technical artifact of the sequencing pipeline. In an earlier analysis of about 540 of the donors, most TCR beta V segments were observed in productive rearrangements about 87% or about 30% of the time, broadly matching IMGT annotations. The cohort was sequenced for TCR beta chains only, and without alpha or paired-chain data the features that could be detected were limited. Roughly uniform sequencing depth across donors was assumed in presence/absence analyses, although this assumption may not hold. According to a later analysis, TCR association rates differed among HLA loci, with DRB1 alleles showing the most associated TCRs and HLA-C alleles showing the fewest. At a false discovery rate of 0.05, a later analysis linked about 16,000 TCR beta sequences to specific HLA alleles. A further reported finding was that TCR beta sequences accurately predicted the HLA-A and HLA-B alleles for most subjects in the first cohort. In a later analysis, most CMV-associated TCR beta chains were found to appear HLA-restricted, with HLA associations seemingly driven largely by CMV exposure. For the cohort, immune exposure information was limited to CMV serostatus. The classifier was reported to diagnose cytomegalovirus status with high specificity and sensitivity in both the original and validation cohorts. HLA typing was unavailable for some donors at each locus, so association tests used only the typed subset. The 87-base-pair reads could not distinguish some IMGT-functional V segments, including TRBV6-2 and TRBV6-3, so those segments were excluded. A total of 150 to 200 TCR beta chains were listed by the study as associated with cytomegalovirus.

The cohort consisted of 600 or so healthy bone marrow donors. All cohort members were sampled while nominally healthy, although unrecorded immune exposures were likely present. The donor was CMV seronegative and belonged to the group of approximately 320 seronegative cohort members. A peripheral blood sample was collected from each donor, and TCR beta sequencing was performed on peripheral blood mononuclear cells. The Qiagen DNeasy Blood Extraction Kit was used to extract genomic DNA from the blood cell samples. On this clone: This receptor's antigen is unknown. Base qualities are not recorded, but no much larger clone differs from it by a single base.

The cysteine opens and the phenylalanine closes a CDR3 of 14 amino acids. Here the CDR3 DNA is all that survives: 42 bases in frame from base 1. The germline V gene encodes CDR1 MGHDK and CDR2 SYGVNS. The germline ends are 10 bases apart after V is trimmed by 1 base and J by 4 bases. Library preparation used the immunoSEQ multiplex PCR assay. For the multiplex PCR, a mixture combining 60 forward primers for TCR Vbeta segments and 13 reverse primers for TCR Jbeta segments was used. The CDR3 region of rearranged TCR beta genes was amplified from genomic DNA with a multiplex PCR assay. Amplified TCR beta libraries were sequenced as 87-base-pair reads on the Illumina HiSeq System. The source study handled its data this way. In a later analysis, roughly 80 million unique TCR beta chains were counted across the 690 or so repertoires, and roughly 11 million of these chains were shared by at least two donors. Raw reads were error-corrected and collapsed into unique sequences by a nearest-neighbor algorithm in which closely related sequences were merged to remove PCR and sequencing errors. CDR3 sequences were aligned to IMGT reference sequences to assign V, D and J gene segments. For a sequence to be retained, a match of at least six nucleotides to both a V gene segment and a J gene segment was required. A rearrangement counted as productive if the CDR3 had no stop codons and remained in frame with V and J, and every other rearrangement counted as non-productive. CDR3 was defined by IMGT convention, running from the second conserved V-encoded cysteine to the conserved J-encoded phenylalanine. The earlier analysis of 587 of the donors excluded sequences that lacked an unambiguous match to a single V gene segment. An earlier analysis of some 610 of the donors called V segments functional above 56.7% productive rearrangements and segregating when the between-donor standard deviation exceeded 5%. A statistical classification framework was built to diagnose cytomegalovirus status from the catalog of TCR beta chain sequences. V and J gene assignment, in a later analysis, came from comparing TCR nucleotide sequences with IMGT/GENE-DB human TR gene sequences. In a later analysis, CDR3 sequences and most-parsimonious VDJ recombination scenarios were assigned using the TCRdist pipeline. In a later analysis, each TCR beta chain was defined by its CDR3 amino acid sequence together with its V-gene family, and reads without a unique V-gene family were excluded. As a way to deal with suspected cross-contamination and a sequencing artifact, a later analysis dropped 450 to 700 nucleotide sequences that were highly shared and had low generation probability. For each public chain, a later analysis derived a clonal expansion index from normalized ranks of inferred template counts within each repertoire. In a later analysis, generation probabilities were computed with a VDJ recombination model fitted to out-of-frame rearrangements, and the resulting probabilities were checked against IGoR. A later analysis scored TCR-TCR, TCR-HLA and TCR-CMV co-occurrence with hypergeometric tests, applying a repertoire-size bias correction to TCR pairs. False discovery rates were estimated in a later analysis by permuting HLA or CMV assignments 20 times. In a later analysis, co-occurring TCRs were grouped using DBSCAN, and TCRdist sequence similarity was added for clustering within HLA-allele-positive subsets. Repertoires with fewer than 30,000 or more than 120,000 public chains were left out of co-occurrence clustering, as were about 5 repertoires with anomalous nucleotide sharing. Imported from immuneACCESS, the table was reduced by TCRdb to in-frame sequences with V and J called. These copies leave out some clones; in studies compared against another copy, an unresolved V gene accounts for under half, and the cause of the remainder is not known. V, J and clone size derive from that table, while D and trimming were established from the DNA sequence. This sample has some 90,000 clones in its table, and about 80% of those were observed once. Roughly 0.6% of the sample rests with the top ten.

Sequenced material: PBMCs. Recombination linked TRBV25-1 to TRBJ1-1; no D segment can be confidently identified. The TCR was taken from a young man in good health and CMV-seronegative. The CDR3 protein: CASSEFGMSTEAFF. The nucleotide sequence is given as TGTGCCAGCAGTGAATTCGGTATGAGCACTGAAGCTTTCTTT.